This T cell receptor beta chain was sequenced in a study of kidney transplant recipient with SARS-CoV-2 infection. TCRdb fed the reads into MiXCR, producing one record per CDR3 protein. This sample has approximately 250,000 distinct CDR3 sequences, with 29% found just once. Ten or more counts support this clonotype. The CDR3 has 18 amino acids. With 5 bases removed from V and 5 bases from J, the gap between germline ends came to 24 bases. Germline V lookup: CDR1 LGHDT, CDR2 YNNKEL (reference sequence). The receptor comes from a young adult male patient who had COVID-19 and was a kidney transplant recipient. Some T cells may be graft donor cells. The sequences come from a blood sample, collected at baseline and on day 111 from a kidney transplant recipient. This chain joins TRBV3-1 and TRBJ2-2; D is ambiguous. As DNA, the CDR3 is TGTGCCAGCAGCTGTGGATGTCCCATTTCAGGCTTGACCGGGGAGCTGTTTTTT. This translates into CASSCGCPISGLTGELFF.